Each of the 8 T cell receptor beta chains below was sequenced from the same sample in a study of cytomegalovirus exposure and HLA in healthy donors. PCR amplification relied on 60 Vbeta primers (plus 13 Jbeta primers). Assay used: immunoSEQ multiplex PCR; TCRdb lists only in-frame clones, some missing. Of approximately 260,000 clones in the sample, roughly 91% were seen once. Sequencing used PBMCs. The receptor source for this set is a girl aged 2-10 years in good health and CMV-seronegative.

The chain carries TRBV9 and TRBJ2-2; D might be TRBD2 (5 bases). CDR1 is SGDLS, CDR2 YYNGEE, per germline. V was cut by 4 bases and J by 3 bases, with 10 bases left in between. This CDR3 comprises 14 residues. CDR3 DNA: TGTGCCAGCAGCTCGGAGGAGGACACCGGGGAGCTGTTTTTT. This gives the protein CASSSEEDTGELFF.

The J gene is TRBJ2-2, the V gene TRBV9; TRBD2 matches at 8 bases. Germline CDR1 SGDLS, CDR2 YYNGEE. The J segment lost 0 bases and the V segment lost 4 bases, leaving 2 bases of the junction unmatched. This CDR3 spans 15 amino acids. For the CDR3, the DNA is TGTGCCAGCAGCCCCGGGGGGGCGAACACCGGGGAGCTGTTTTTT. It specifies CASSPGGANTGELFF.

The chain has TRBV19 and TRBJ2-5, with TRBD2 matching over 7 bases. Looked up from germline, CDR1 is LNHDA and CDR2 is SQIVND (reference sequence). This CDR3 spans 16 amino acids. V lost 1 base to trimming and J lost 4 bases; unmatched junction nucleotides: 9. CDR3: CASSIVGGGFPETQYF. Written as DNA, the CDR3 is TGTGCCAGTAGTATAGTCGGCGGGGGATTTCCAGAGACCCAGTACTTC.

J is TRBJ1-1 and V is TRBV11-3; TRBD1 matches at 8 bases. Germline V gene data show CDR1 as SGHNT and CDR2 as YENEEA. The CDR3 sequence is 15 residues long. V trimming: 1 base; J trimming: 0 bases; junction bases outside the gene matches: 1. In nucleotides, the CDR3 is TGTGCCAGCAGCTTAGGACAGGGGATGAACACTGAAGCTTTCTTT. It translates to CASSLGQGMNTEAFF.

The CDR3 coding sequence is TGCGCCAGCAGCCAAGCCCTCAGCGGGGGATACAATGAGCAGTTCTTC. It specifies CASSQALSGGYNEQFF. The chain couples TRBV4-1 to TRBJ2-1, with 8 bases that match TRBD2. Germline V CDR1 and CDR2: MGHRA, YSYEKL. V was pared by 1 base and J by 4 bases, with 6 bases of the junction left unmatched. This CDR3 contains 16 residues.

V and J are TRBV30 and TRBJ2-5; the match to TRBD1 covers 7 bases. The germline gives CDR1 GTSNPN, CDR2 SVGIG (reference sequence). V shed 3 bases and J 5 bases; nucleotides not matched to a gene: 0. The length of the CDR3 is 11 residues. CDR3 in DNA: TGTGCCTGGAGGGGACAGGAGACCCAGTACTTC. Translated: CAWRGQETQYF.

V usage is TRBV13 and J usage is TRBJ2-3; D is perhaps TRBD1 (6 bases). CDR3 length equals 18 residues. V was pared by 3 bases and J by 0 bases, with 19 bases between. Germline assignment: CDR1 PRHDT and CDR2 FYEKMQ (reference sequence). The chain's CDR3 is CASSLRQGTSTSTDTQYF. Here the CDR3 DNA reads TGTGCCAGCAGCTTGAGACAAGGGACAAGTACTAGCACAGATACGCAGTATTTT.

A remark on this clone: The junction departs from the called germline gene at one end, perhaps through a read error. V usage is TRBV6-6 and J usage is TRBJ2-7, with 8 bases fitting TRBD2. CDR1 and CDR2 (germline): MNHNY, SVGAGI (reference sequence). This CDR3 spans 14 amino acids. CDR3 DNA sequence: TGTGTCAGCAGTTTCTTGCGGGGGGACTACGAGCAGTACTTC. This encodes CVSSFLRGDYEQYF.